This TCR beta chain was observed in a study of shared clonotypes between healthy human individuals. Overall study: There were three CD4 naive, three CD4 memory, two CD8 naive and one CD8 memory plates per donor.

The CDR3 length is 12 residues. CDR1 and CDR2 from the germline V gene are SNHLY and FYNNEI. V was clipped by 11 bases and J by 5 bases, with 15 bases between them. Sorted-subset replicate PCRs used 200 ng of genomic DNA. This amount corresponded to approximately 30,000 T cell genomes. The table came from immunoSEQ multiplex PCR; TCRdb's copy has only in-frame clones and leaves some out. This table holds 850,000 to 1,200,000 clones, around four fifths found once. The rearrangement links TRBV2 to TRBJ2-5; D is undetermined. The sequence came from a man aged 18 to 30 in good health. Source material: memory CD4+ T cells sorted from blood. Documented subset: CD45RA-negative fraction. DNA of the CDR3: TGTGCCGGCCGGCGTGGATTCGAGACCCAGTACTTC. Translated: CAGRRGFETQYF. The whole variable domain, remainder taken from reference TRBV2 and TRBJ2-5, is EPEVTQTPSHQVTQMGQEVILRCVPISNHLYFYWYRQILGQKVEFLVSFYNNEISEKSEIFDDQFSVERPDGSNFTLKIRSTKLEDSAMYFCAGRRGFETQYFGPGTRLLVL.